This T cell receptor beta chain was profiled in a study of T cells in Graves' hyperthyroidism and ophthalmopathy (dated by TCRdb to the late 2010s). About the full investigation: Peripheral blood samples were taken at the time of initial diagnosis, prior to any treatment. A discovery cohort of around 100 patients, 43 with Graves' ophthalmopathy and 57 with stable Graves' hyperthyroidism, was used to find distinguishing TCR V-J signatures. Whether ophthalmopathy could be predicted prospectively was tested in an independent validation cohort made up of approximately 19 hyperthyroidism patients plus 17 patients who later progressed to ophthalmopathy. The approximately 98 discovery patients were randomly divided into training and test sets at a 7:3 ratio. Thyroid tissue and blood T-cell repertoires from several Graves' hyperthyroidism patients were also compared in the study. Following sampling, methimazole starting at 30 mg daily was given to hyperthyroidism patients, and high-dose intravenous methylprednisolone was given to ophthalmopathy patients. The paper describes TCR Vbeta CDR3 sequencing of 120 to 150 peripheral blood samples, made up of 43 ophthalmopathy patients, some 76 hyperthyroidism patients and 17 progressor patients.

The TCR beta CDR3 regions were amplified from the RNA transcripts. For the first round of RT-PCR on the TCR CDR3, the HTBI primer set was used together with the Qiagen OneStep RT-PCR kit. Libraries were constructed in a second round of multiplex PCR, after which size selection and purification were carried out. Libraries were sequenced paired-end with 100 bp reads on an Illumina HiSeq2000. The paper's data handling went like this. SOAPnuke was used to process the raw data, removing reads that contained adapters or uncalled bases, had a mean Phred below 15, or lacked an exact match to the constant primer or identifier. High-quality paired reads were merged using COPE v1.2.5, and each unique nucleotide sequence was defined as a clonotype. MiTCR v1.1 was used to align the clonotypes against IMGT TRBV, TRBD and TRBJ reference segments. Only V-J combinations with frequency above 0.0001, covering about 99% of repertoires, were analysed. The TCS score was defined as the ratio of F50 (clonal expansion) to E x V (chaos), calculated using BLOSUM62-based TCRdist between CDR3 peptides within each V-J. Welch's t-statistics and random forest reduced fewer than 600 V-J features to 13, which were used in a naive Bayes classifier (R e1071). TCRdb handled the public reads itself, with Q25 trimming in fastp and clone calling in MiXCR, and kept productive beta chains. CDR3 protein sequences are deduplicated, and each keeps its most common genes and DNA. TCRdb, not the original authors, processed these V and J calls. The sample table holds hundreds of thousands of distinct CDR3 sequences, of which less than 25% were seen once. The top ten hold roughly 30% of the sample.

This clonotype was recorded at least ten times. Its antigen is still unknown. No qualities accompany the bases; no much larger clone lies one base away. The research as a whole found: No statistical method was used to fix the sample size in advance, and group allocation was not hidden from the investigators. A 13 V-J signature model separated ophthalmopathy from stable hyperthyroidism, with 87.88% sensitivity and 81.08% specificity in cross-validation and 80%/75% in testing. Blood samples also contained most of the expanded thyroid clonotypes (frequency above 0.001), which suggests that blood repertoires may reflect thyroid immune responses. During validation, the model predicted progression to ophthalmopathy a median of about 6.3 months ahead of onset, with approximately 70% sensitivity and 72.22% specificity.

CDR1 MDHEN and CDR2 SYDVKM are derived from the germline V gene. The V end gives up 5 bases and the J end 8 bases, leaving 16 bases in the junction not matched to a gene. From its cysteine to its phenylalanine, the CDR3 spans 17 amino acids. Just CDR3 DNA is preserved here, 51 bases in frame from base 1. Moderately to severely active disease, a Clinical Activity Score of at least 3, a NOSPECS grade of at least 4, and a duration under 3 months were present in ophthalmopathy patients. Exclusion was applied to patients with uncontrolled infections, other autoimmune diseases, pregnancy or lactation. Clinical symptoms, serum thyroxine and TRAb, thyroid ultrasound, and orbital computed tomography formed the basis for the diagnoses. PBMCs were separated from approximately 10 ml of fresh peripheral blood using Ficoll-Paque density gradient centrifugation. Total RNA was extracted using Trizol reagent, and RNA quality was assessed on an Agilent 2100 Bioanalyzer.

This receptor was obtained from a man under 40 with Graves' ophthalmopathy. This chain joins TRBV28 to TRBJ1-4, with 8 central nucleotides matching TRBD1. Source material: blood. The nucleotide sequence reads TGTGCCAGCAGTCCTTACCCCCCTCAGGGGGCAGAGGAAAAACTGTTTTTT. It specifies CASSPYPPQGAEEKLFF.